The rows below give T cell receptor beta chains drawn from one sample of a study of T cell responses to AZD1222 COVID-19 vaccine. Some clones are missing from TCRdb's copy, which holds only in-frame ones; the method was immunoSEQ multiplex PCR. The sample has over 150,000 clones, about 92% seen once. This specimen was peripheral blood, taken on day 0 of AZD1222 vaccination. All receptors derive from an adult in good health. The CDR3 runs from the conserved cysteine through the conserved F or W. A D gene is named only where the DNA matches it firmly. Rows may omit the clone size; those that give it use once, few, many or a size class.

CDR3aa: CASSEGQGFYGYTF
CDR3nt: TGTGCCAGCAGTGAAGGGCAGGGGTTTTATGGCTACACCTTC
j_gene: TRBJ1-2
d_gene: .
abundance: .
v_gene: TRBV6-1

CDR3aa: CASRLPGMDEQYF
CDR3nt: TGTGCCAGCAGATTACCAGGGATGGACGAGCAGTACTTC
j_gene: TRBJ2-7
d_gene: .
abundance: .
v_gene: TRBV6-5

CDR3aa: CASSPQGPEAFF
CDR3nt: TGTGCCAGCAGCCCACAGGGTCCTGAAGCTTTCTTT
j_gene: TRBJ1-1
d_gene: .
abundance: .
v_gene: TRBV7-9

CDR3aa: CASSQDTESGQGAGEQYF
CDR3nt: TGCGCCAGCAGCCAAGATACTGAGTCGGGGCAGGGGGCAGGAGAGCAGTACTTC
j_gene: TRBJ2-7
d_gene: TRBD1
abundance: once
v_gene: TRBV4-1

CDR3aa: CASSPSGANVLTF
CDR3nt: TGTGCCAGCAGCCCTTCTGGGGCCAACGTCCTGACTTTC
j_gene: TRBJ2-6
d_gene: .
abundance: .
v_gene: TRBV11-2

CDR3aa: CASSQDPVLGETQYF
CDR3nt: TGTGCCAGCAGCCAAGACCCAGTCTTGGGGGAGACCCAGTACTTC
j_gene: TRBJ2-5
d_gene: .
abundance: .
v_gene: TRBV3-1/TRBV3-2

CDR3aa: CASSPQRQETQYF
CDR3nt: TGTGCCAGCAGCCCCCAGCGGCAAGAGACCCAGTACTTC
j_gene: TRBJ2-5
d_gene: .
abundance: .
v_gene: TRBV7-3

CDR3aa: CASAGGGNQPQHF
CDR3nt: TGTGCCAGCGCAGGGGGCGGCAATCAGCCCCAGCATTTT
j_gene: TRBJ1-5
d_gene: TRBD1
abundance: .
v_gene: TRBV25-1

CDR3aa: CASSLAGGTAGYTF
CDR3nt: TGTGCCAGCAGCTTAGCAGGCGGAACGGCTGGCTACACCTTC
j_gene: TRBJ1-2
d_gene: .
abundance: .
v_gene: TRBV11-2

CDR3aa: CATGQANTEAFF
CDR3nt: TGTGCCACCGGACAGGCGAACACTGAAGCTTTCTTT
j_gene: TRBJ1-1
d_gene: TRBD1
abundance: .
v_gene: TRBV10-3

CDR3aa: CASSIGVHLHF
CDR3nt: TGTGCCAGTAGTATAGGGGTCCACCTCCACTTT
j_gene: TRBJ1-6
d_gene: .
abundance: .
v_gene: TRBV19

CDR3aa: CASSAGPGEAFF
CDR3nt: TGTGCCAGCAGCGCCGGTCCAGGTGAAGCTTTCTTT
j_gene: TRBJ1-1
d_gene: .
abundance: .
v_gene: TRBV11-3

CDR3aa: CASSLPWGGYTF
CDR3nt: TGTGCCAGCAGCTTGCCCTGGGGAGGCTACACCTTC
j_gene: TRBJ1-2
d_gene: .
abundance: few
v_gene: TRBV7-9

CDR3aa: CASNARDGGSGNTIYF
CDR3nt: TGTGCCAGCAACGCGAGGGACGGGGGCTCTGGAAACACCATATATTTT
j_gene: TRBJ1-3
d_gene: .
abundance: .
v_gene: TRBV2

CDR3aa: CASSLGAGIWDQPQHF
CDR3nt: TGTGCCAGCAGCTTAGGGGCCGGGATCTGGGATCAGCCCCAGCATTTT
j_gene: TRBJ1-5
d_gene: .
abundance: .
v_gene: TRBV7-8

CDR3aa: CSVEGEGGYTF
CDR3nt: TGCAGCGTTGAAGGAGAAGGCGGCTACACCTTC
j_gene: TRBJ1-2
d_gene: .
abundance: .
v_gene: TRBV29-1

CDR3aa: CASSPQQNNQPQHF
CDR3nt: TGTGCCAGCTCACCACAGCAAAACAATCAGCCCCAGCATTTT
j_gene: TRBJ1-5
d_gene: .
abundance: .
v_gene: TRBV18

CDR3aa: CASSQDPYLHLFF
CDR3nt: TGCGCCAGCAGCCAAGACCCTTACTTGCATCTGTTTTTT
j_gene: TRBJ1-4
d_gene: .
abundance: .
v_gene: TRBV4-3

CDR3aa: CAWIYKAGEKLFF
CDR3nt: TGTGCCTGGATCTACAAGGCGGGCGAAAAACTGTTTTTT
j_gene: TRBJ1-4
d_gene: .
abundance: .
v_gene: TRBV30

CDR3aa: CASTRGANQPQHF
CDR3nt: TGTGCCAGCACTAGGGGCGCAAATCAGCCCCAGCATTTT
j_gene: TRBJ1-5
d_gene: .
abundance: .
v_gene: TRBV6-5

CDR3aa: CASRGQGPYSGNTIYF
CDR3nt: TGCGCCAGCAGGGGACAGGGCCCTTACTCTGGAAACACCATATATTTT
j_gene: TRBJ1-3
d_gene: TRBD1
abundance: .
v_gene: TRBV5-1

CDR3aa: CASSPPNGQGGTEAFF
CDR3nt: TGTGCCAGCTCACCACCCAATGGCCAAGGGGGTACTGAAGCTTTCTTT
j_gene: TRBJ1-1
d_gene: .
abundance: .
v_gene: TRBV18

CDR3aa: CASSLAGTLAYNEQFF
CDR3nt: TGTGCCAGCAGCTTAGCGGGTACGTTAGCCTACAATGAGCAGTTCTTC
j_gene: TRBJ2-1
d_gene: .
abundance: .
v_gene: TRBV7-2

CDR3aa: CATSGDNTEAFF
CDR3nt: TGTGCCACCAGCGGGGATAACACTGAAGCTTTCTTT
j_gene: TRBJ1-1
d_gene: .
abundance: .
v_gene: TRBV15

CDR3aa: CASSYQGDSPLHF
CDR3nt: TGTGCCAGCAGCTATCAGGGAGATTCACCCCTCCACTTT
j_gene: TRBJ1-6
d_gene: .
abundance: .
v_gene: TRBV7-2

CDR3aa: CATTTTGTGPSYEQYF
CDR3nt: TGTGCCACCACAACAACCGGGACAGGGCCCTCCTACGAGCAGTACTTC
j_gene: TRBJ2-7
d_gene: TRBD1
abundance: .
v_gene: TRBV7-9

CDR3aa: CASSLGGTSLYEQYF
CDR3nt: TGCGCCAGCAGCTTGGGGGGGACTAGCCTTTACGAGCAGTACTTC
j_gene: TRBJ2-7
d_gene: TRBD2
abundance: once
v_gene: TRBV5-1

CDR3aa: CASSEWGFSGNTIYF
CDR3nt: TGTGCCAGCAGTGAGTGGGGGTTCTCTGGAAACACCATATATTTT
j_gene: TRBJ1-3
d_gene: .
abundance: .
v_gene: TRBV6-1

CDR3aa: CAWSQTGGGNTIYF
CDR3nt: TGTGCCTGGAGTCAGACAGGGGGTGGAAACACCATATATTTT
j_gene: TRBJ1-3
d_gene: TRBD1
abundance: .
v_gene: TRBV30

CDR3aa: CASSRQPGTEAFF
CDR3nt: TGTGCCAGCAGCCGACAGCCAGGGACTGAAGCTTTCTTT
j_gene: TRBJ1-1
d_gene: .
abundance: .
v_gene: TRBV25-1

CDR3aa: CASSRGTGGRNTGELFF
CDR3nt: TGTGCCAGTAGTAGAGGGACAGGGGGCAGGAACACCGGGGAGCTGTTTTTT
j_gene: TRBJ2-2
d_gene: TRBD1
abundance: few
v_gene: TRBV19

CDR3aa: CSVGGAQGEGTEAFF
CDR3nt: TGCAGCGTTGGGGGTGCGCAGGGCGAGGGTACTGAAGCTTTCTTT
j_gene: TRBJ1-1
d_gene: .
abundance: .
v_gene: TRBV29-1

CDR3aa: CASSIGRGPTNEKLFF
CDR3nt: TGTGCCAGTAGTATAGGCAGGGGGCCGACTAATGAAAAACTGTTTTTT
j_gene: TRBJ1-4
d_gene: TRBD1
abundance: .
v_gene: TRBV19

CDR3aa: CSAGFGRNTEAFF
CDR3nt: TGCAGCGCTGGGTTTGGACGAAACACTGAAGCTTTCTTT
j_gene: TRBJ1-1
d_gene: .
abundance: medium-sized
v_gene: TRBV29-1

CDR3aa: CASSSDINQPQHF
CDR3nt: TGTGCCAGCTCTTCAGATATCAATCAGCCCCAGCATTTT
j_gene: TRBJ1-5
d_gene: .
abundance: .
v_gene: TRBV9

CDR3aa: CASSLSPGNSYEQYF
CDR3nt: TGTGCCAGCAGCCTCTCTCCGGGTAACTCCTACGAGCAGTACTTC
j_gene: TRBJ2-7
d_gene: .
abundance: .
v_gene: TRBV3-1/TRBV3-2